A single sample gave rise to the 3 T cell receptor beta chains below, sequenced in a study of blood T cell dynamics during melanoma immunotherapy. Generated by immunoSEQ multiplex PCR, the TCRdb table keeps only in-frame clones and is missing some. The sample has fewer than 15,000 clones, approximately 90% seen once. Time point denoted: week 3, after first cycle of checkpoint inhibitor. The source was blood, collected from a patient treated with checkpoint blockade. These receptors were taken from a human donor with melanoma.

The rearrangement links TRBV11-3 to TRBJ2-1; no reliable D call. Looked up from germline, CDR1 is SGHNT and CDR2 is YENEEA. The CDR3 is 13 residues long. Trimming stripped 3 bases from V and 4 bases from J, with 7 bases between. The CDR3 coding sequence is TGTGCCAGCAGCTTGAACCCGTACAATGAGCAGTTCTTC. Its protein product is CASSLNPYNEQFF. Supplemented by reference TRBV11-3 and TRBJ2-1, the full variable domain reads EAGVVQSPRYKIIEKKQPVAFWCNPISGHNTLYWYLQNLGQGPELLIRYENEEAVDDSQLPKDRFSAERLKGVDSTLKIQPAELGDSAVYLCASSLNPYNEQFFGPGTRLTVL.

V and J are TRBV23-1 and TRBJ2-5, with 8 bases fitting TRBD2. TRBV23-1 is annotated as an ORF whose role is uncertain. With 10 bases clipped from V and 3 bases from J, the junction kept 4 bases outside the gene matches. This CDR3 contains 12 residues. CDR3 coding DNA: TGCGCCAACCCGGGACTAGAAGAGACCCAGTACTTC. Translation gives CANPGLEETQYF.

This clone is a singleton in its sample. The CDR3 region has the DNA TGTGCCAGCAGTGAACAGCGATCCGGGGAGCTGTTTTTT. Translation: CASSEQRSGELFF. The chain recombines TRBV2 with TRBJ2-2; the D is unclear. The CDR3 has 13 amino acids. V was cut by 2 bases and J by 6 bases, with 7 bases left in between. Germline V gene data show CDR1 as SNHLY and CDR2 as FYNNEI.